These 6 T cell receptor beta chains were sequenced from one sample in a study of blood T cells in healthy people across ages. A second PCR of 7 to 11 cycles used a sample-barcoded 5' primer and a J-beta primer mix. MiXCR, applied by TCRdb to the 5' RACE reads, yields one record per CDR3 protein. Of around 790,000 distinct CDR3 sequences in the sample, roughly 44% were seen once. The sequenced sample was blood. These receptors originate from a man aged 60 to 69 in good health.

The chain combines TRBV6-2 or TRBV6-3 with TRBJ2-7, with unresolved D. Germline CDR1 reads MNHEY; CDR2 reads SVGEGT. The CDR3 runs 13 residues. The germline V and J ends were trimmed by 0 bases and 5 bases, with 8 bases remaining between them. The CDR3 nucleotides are TGTGCCAGCAGTTACTCAGGCCGACACGAGCAGTACTTC. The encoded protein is CASSYSGRHEQYF.

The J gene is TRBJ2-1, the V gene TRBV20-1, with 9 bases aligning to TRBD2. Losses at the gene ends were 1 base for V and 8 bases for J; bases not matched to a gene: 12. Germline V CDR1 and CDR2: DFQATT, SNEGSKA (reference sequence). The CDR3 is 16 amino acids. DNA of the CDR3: TGCAGTGCTAGAGCCCCCGGGCGGGGGGGCCGCCATGAGCAGTTCTTC. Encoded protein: CSARAPGRGGRHEQFF.

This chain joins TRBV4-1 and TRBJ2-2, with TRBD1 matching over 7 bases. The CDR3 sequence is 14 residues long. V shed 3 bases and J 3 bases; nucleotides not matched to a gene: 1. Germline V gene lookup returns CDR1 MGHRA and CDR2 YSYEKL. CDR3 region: CASSQTGYTGELFF. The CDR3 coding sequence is TGCGCCAGCAGCCAGACAGGGTACACCGGGGAGCTGTTTTTT.

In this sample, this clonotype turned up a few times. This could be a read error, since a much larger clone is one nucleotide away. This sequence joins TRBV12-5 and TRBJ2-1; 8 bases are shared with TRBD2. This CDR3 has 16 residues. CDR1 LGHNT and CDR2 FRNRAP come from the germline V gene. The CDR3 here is CAGGSQPGGGLNEQFF. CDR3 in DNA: TGTGCTGGTGGTTCCCAACCTGGCGGGGGGTTGAATGAGCAGTTCTTC.

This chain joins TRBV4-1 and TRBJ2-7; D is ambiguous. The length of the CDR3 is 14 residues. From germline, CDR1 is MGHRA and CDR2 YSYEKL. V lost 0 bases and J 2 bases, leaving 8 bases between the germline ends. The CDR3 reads CASSQDPGPYEQYF. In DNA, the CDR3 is TGCGCCAGCAGCCAAGATCCTGGGCCCTACGAGCAGTACTTC.

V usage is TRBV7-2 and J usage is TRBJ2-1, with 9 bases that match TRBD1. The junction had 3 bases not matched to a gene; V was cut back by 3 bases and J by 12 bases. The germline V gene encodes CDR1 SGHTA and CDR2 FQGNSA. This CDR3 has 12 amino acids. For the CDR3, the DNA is TGTGCCAGCAGCTTGGACAGGGGACGGCAGTTCTTC. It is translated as CASSLDRGRQFF.